This T cell receptor (beta chain) was recovered during a study of PD-L1 blockade in urothelial cancer. Across the study: In the mid-2010s therapy began: atezolizumab 1,200 mg intravenously every 3 weeks. Male sex and bladder-origin urothelial cancer were recorded for about nine tenths of the roughly 29 patients. Treatment start was followed by blood analysis at 3 weeks (second dose) and again at 6 weeks. Whole-study findings and limits: Tumor-associated blood clones were expanded more by durable-benefit patients at 3 weeks.

Using immunoSEQ multiplex PCR, the repertoire was profiled, and TCRdb retains in-frame clones only, with some absent. This table has around 30,000 clones, around 75% appearing once. Germline CDR1 is SGHRS and CDR2 is YFSETQ. V was clipped by 3 bases and J by 1 base, with 9 bases between them. The CDR3 is made up of 14 amino acids. Of note for this clone: Its antigen is still unknown.

This specimen consisted of PBMCs, obtained around atezolizumab (anti-PD-L1) treatment. The V and J genes are TRBV5-1 and TRBJ2-3; no reliable D call. This TCR came from a man in his fifties with urothelial cancer. CDR3 sequence (DNA): TGCGCCAGCAGCTCCCGACTTGGCACAGATACGCAGTATTTT. Translation gives CASSSRLGTDTQYF.